What follows are 8 T cell receptor beta chains derived from one specimen sequenced in a study of T cells after somatic rescue of genetic block. TCRdb's copy holds only in-frame clones and misses some; the assay was immunoSEQ multiplex PCR. The sample consists of around 70,000 clones, 85% to 95% of them appearing once. Specimen: peripheral blood mononuclear cells (PBMCs). These receptor sequences come from a man aged 40-55 years.

The gene calls are TRBV10-3 and TRBJ1-3, with TRBD1 matching 7 bases. Germline CDR1 and CDR2: ENHRY and SYGVKD. Trimming at V came to 4 bases and at J to 12 bases, leaving 9 bases not matched to a gene. This CDR3 is built from 13 residues. Here the CDR3 reads CAISGLTGARIYF. CDR3 in DNA: TGTGCCATCAGTGGCCTTACAGGGGCGCGCATATATTTT.

This chain connects TRBV30 to TRBJ1-3; 7 bases fit TRBD1. V was pared by 5 bases and J by 0 bases, with 4 bases of the junction left unmatched. The germline V gene has CDR1 GTSNPN and CDR2 SVGIG (reference sequence). The length of the CDR3 is 14 residues. DNA of the CDR3: TGTGCCTGGCGACAGGGACGCTCTGGAAACACCATATATTTT. Translated, it gives CAWRQGRSGNTIYF.

This clone has only one observation. The chain recombines TRBV5-4 with TRBJ1-2, with D tentatively TRBD1 (5 bases). In germline, CDR1 is SGHNT, CDR2 YYREEE (reference sequence). Deletions cut 1 base from V and 3 bases from J, with 10 bases between. CDR3 length: 14 amino acids. CDR3 region: CASSLSGGYYGYTF. CDR3 in DNA: TGTGCCAGCAGCTTGTCGGGGGGGTACTATGGCTACACCTTC.

This chain joins TRBV5-1 and TRBJ1-2; D gene uncertain. This CDR3 has 14 amino acids. CDR1 is SGHRS, CDR2 YFSETQ, per germline. Deletions cut 4 bases from V and 0 bases from J, with 10 bases between. The CDR3 sequence is CASSVGSSNYGYTF. Here the CDR3 DNA reads TGCGCCAGCAGCGTCGGTTCATCTAACTATGGCTACACCTTC. Together with reference TRBV5-1 and TRBJ1-2, the CDR3 gives the full variable domain: KAGVTQTPRYLIKTRGQQVTLSCSPISGHRSVSWYQQTPGQGLQFLFEYFSETQRNKGNFPGRFSGRQFSNSRSEMNVSTLELGDSALYLCASSVGSSNYGYTFGSGTRLTVV.

The chain combines TRBV19 with TRBJ1-5; no clear D. The CDR3 is 13 amino acids. Deletions cut 6 bases from V and 1 base from J, with 7 bases between. Looked up from germline, CDR1 is LNHDA and CDR2 is SQIVND (reference sequence). The chain's CDR3 is CASSPASNQPQHF. CDR3 nucleotide sequence: TGTGCCAGTAGCCCAGCGAGCAATCAGCCCCAGCATTTT.

The rearrangement links TRBV6-5 to TRBJ2-1, with 9 nucleotides matching TRBD1. Germline assignment: CDR1 MNHEY and CDR2 SVGAGI. Trimming at V came to 6 bases and at J to 10 bases, leaving 13 bases not matched to a gene. CDR3 length: 15 amino acids. The CDR3 nucleotides read TGTGCCAGCAGAGCGGGACAGGGAGTATATGAGGAGCAGTTCTTC. Translation: CASRAGQGVYEEQFF.

This clone was recorded only once. This chain connects TRBV7-2 to TRBJ2-1; 9 bases fit TRBD2. Trimming removed 4 bases from V and 2 bases from J; junction bases left unmatched: 6. CDR3 length equals 16 residues. The V gene's germline CDR1 is SGHTA and CDR2 FQGNSA. CDR3 sequence reads: CASSYSGGPTYNEQFF. The CDR3 nucleotides read TGTGCCAGCAGCTATAGCGGGGGCCCTACCTACAATGAGCAGTTCTTC.

V and J are TRBV27 and TRBJ1-1; 8 positions match TRBD1. CDR1 MNHEY and CDR2 SMNVEV come from the germline V gene (reference sequence). The CDR3 length is 15 residues. Trimming at V came to 2 bases and at J to 3 bases, leaving 5 bases not matched to a gene. CDR3 bases: TGTGCCAGCAGTTTACAGGGGGCGTTGGACACTGAAGCTTTCTTT. Its protein product is CASSLQGALDTEAFF.